This T cell receptor beta chain was identified in a study of human T cells and chemical hapten exposure (dated by TCRdb to about 2021). Broadly, across the study: For sensitization, 2% DPC in acetone was applied to a 2 cm by 2 cm area of upper inner arm skin. Patients additionally received weekly therapeutic DPC doses to the scalp throughout the roughly 24-week study period. Patch tests used Finn chambers with 0.01% DPC on the upper back, scored after 6 days by International Contact Dermatitis Research Group standards. The patient cohort, mostly female, included alopecia areata with under or over 50% scalp involvement, alopecia totalis and alopecia universalis. Libraries were combined into a pool for sequencing, and differences in TCR yield between samples came mainly from small differences in library volumes within the pool. This study followed changes in the peripheral blood TCR repertoire in vivo during primary and secondary sensitization of alopecia patients to the hapten diphenylcyclopropenone (DPC). Patient blood was sampled pre-sensitization (week 0) and at 2, 6 and about 24 weeks after DPC sensitization. Around 29 alopecia patients provided blood for TCR sequencing at one to four time points (pre-sensitization, 2, 6 and 24 weeks).

This specimen's time point label, per the study, means: patch test 3, about 24 weeks after DPC sensitization. Reading the label with the study, this specimen's treatment or condition is: therapeutic diphenylcyclopropenone sensitization with weekly scalp DPC. At every patch-test visit, the blood draw took place before the patch test was put on. Patients were considered eligible if aged 18 to 70, diagnosed with alopecia and deemed suitable for DPC therapy, and patients were excluded if pregnant. Total RNA was extracted from unfractionated whole blood that had been collected in Tempus Blood RNA tubes. The paper's findings and limits, for the study overall: Expanded TCRs formed significantly more large CDR3 similarity clusters than pre-sensitization or healthy control sets, consistent with antigen-driven responses. Repeated subsampling changed both the strength of the expansion versus patch-test correlation and the threshold at which that correlation became significant. The number of PT1 expanded TCRs positively correlated with patch test score, significant at thresholds 8, 16 and 32 but not 4. DPC sensitization did not change how many TCRs were above 1 in 1000 frequency, and no evidence was found of alterations in global repertoire structure. Alopecia, a presumed autoimmune disease, was present in all patients, so the immune response of the patients might differ from that of healthy individuals.

Libraries were constructed by RACE. The run used a NextSeq 500. During library preparation, unique molecular identifiers were attached to individual cDNA molecules so that TCRs could be counted quantitatively and reproducibly. From each blood RNA sample, both TCR alpha and TCR beta chains were sequenced. The original methods were these. The median number of TCRs per sample was some 100,000, ranging from roughly 23,224 to 690,600. V, J and CDR3 annotation of the TCR reads was performed with the Decombinator software suite. For the PS versus PT1 abundance plots, all samples were subsampled to the same number of TCRs (28,000). Expanded TCRs were defined as absent before sensitization and observed at least eight times at the 2-week time point. TCRdb cleaned the public reads at Q25 with fastp, built clones with MiXCR and kept in-frame beta chains. Entries are consolidated by CDR3 protein sequence, retaining the most common genes and DNA. These V and J calls derive from TCRdb rather than the authors' analysis. The sample table holds more than 80,000 distinct CDR3 sequences, of which under 14% were seen once. The top ten clones comprise 3.7% of the sample.

This clonotype has at least ten counts. No cognate antigen has been identified for it. No qualities accompany the bases; no much larger clone lies one base away. The CDR3 measures 14 amino acids from cysteine to phenylalanine. Only the CDR3 region is kept as DNA, spanning 42 bases read in frame from base 1. CDR1 SQVTM and CDR2 ANQGSEA were looked up in the germline V gene. The V end loses 5 bases and the J end loses 1 base, and a stretch of 13 bases separates them. The chain uses TRBV29-1 and TRBJ2-3, with the D segment identity uncertain. This clonotype was obtained from a woman between 45 and 60 years old with alopecia areata. Some clones in this sample may be carry-over from other donors' samples. The sequences come from whole blood, collected in connection with sensitization to the hapten diphenylcyclopropenone (DPC). The nucleotides read TGCAGCGTTAGAGCAGGTCGGGGCACAGATACGCAGTATTTT. Translated, it gives CSVRAGRGTDTQYF.